The entry below describes one T cell receptor (beta chain). This sample was included in a study of shared clonotypes between healthy human individuals. CD45RA-negative memory and CD45RA+ naive subsets were split from the CD4+ cells. Genomic DNA from each subset was divided evenly over several immunoSEQ plates. On sorted subsets, replicate PCRs used about 0.2 ug DNA, or approximately 33,000 T cell genomes. Sequenced by immunoSEQ multiplex PCR; TCRdb stores in-frame clones only, minus some. Of about 2.4 million clones listed, around 94% are singletons. What was sequenced was naive CD4+ T cells sorted from blood. Specified subset: CD45RA+ positively selected. The sequence came from a man aged 18 to 30 in good health.

The CDR3 bases are TGCGCCAGCAGCCAAGTTCCGGATACGCAGTATTTT. Translation: CASSQVPDTQYF. The rearrangement links TRBV4-1 to TRBJ2-3, with no clear D. V was cut by 1 base and J by 6 bases, with 5 bases left in between. The germline CDR1 and CDR2 sequences are MGHRA and YSYEKL. There are 12 residues in the CDR3.